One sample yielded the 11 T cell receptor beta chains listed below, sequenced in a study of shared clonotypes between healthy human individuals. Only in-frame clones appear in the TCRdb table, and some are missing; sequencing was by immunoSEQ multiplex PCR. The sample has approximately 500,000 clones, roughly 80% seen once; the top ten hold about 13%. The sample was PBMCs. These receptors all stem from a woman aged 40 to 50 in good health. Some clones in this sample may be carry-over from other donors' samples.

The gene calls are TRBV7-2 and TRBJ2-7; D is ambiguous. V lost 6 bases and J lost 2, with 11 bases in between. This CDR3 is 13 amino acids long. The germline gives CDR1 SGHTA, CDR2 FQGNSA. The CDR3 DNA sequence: TGTGCCAGCAGTACACTGGGTCCCTACGAGCAGTACTTC. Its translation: CASSTLGPYEQYF.

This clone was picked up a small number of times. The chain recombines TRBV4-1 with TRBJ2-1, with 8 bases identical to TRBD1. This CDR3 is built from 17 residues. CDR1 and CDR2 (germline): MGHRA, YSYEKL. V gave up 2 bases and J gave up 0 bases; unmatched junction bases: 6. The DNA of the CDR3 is TGCGCCAGCAGCCAACACGGACAGGGCAGCTCCTACAATGAGCAGTTCTTC. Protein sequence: CASSQHGQGSSYNEQFF.

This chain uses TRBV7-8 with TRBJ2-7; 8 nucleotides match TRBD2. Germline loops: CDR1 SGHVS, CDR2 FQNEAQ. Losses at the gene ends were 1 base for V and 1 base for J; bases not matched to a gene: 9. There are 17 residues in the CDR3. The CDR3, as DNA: TGTGCCAGCAGCTTAGTGGCTAGCGGGCATTTTTCCTACGAGCAGTACTTC. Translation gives CASSLVASGHFSYEQYF. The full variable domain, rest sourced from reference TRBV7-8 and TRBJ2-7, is GAGVSQSPRYKVAKRGQDVALRCDPISGHVSLFWYQQALGQGPEFLTYFQNEAQLDKSGLPSDRFFAERPEGSVSTLKIQRTQQEDSAVYLCASSLVASGHFSYEQYFGPGTRLTVT.

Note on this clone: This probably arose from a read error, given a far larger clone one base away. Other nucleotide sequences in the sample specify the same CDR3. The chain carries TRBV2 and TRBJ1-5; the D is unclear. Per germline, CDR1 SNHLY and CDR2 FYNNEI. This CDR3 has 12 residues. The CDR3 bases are TGTGCCAGCAGCCCTGGTTGGCAGCCCCAGCATTTC. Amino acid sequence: CASSPGWQPQHF.

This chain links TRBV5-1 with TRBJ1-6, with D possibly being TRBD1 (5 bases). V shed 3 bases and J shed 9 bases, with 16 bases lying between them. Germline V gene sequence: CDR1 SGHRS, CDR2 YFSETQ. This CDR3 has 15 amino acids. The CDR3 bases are TGCGCCAGCAGCTCCGGGACCGGAGGGAGTTCACCCCTCCACTTT. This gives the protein CASSSGTGGSSPLHF. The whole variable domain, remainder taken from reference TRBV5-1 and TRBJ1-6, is KAGVTQTPRYLIKTRGQQVTLSCSPISGHRSVSWYQQTPGQGLQFLFEYFSETQRNKGNFPGRFSGRQFSNSRSEMNVSTLELGDSALYLCASSSGTGGSSPLHFGNGTRLTVT.

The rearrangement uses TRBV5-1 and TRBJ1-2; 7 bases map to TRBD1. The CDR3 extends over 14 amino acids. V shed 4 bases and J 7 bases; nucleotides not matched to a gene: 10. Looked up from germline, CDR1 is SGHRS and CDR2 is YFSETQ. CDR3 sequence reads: CASSVQGLEVGYTF. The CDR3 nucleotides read TGCGCCAGCAGCGTACAGGGGCTTGAGGTTGGCTACACCTTC.

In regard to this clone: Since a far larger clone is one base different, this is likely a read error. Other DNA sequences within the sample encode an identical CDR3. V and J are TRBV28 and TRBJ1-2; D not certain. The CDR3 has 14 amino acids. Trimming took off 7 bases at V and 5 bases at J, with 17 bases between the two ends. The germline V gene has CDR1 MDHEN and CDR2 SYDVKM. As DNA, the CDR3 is TGTGCCAGCACCTTGACACATCTTAATTATGGCTACACCTTC. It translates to CASTLTHLNYGYTF.

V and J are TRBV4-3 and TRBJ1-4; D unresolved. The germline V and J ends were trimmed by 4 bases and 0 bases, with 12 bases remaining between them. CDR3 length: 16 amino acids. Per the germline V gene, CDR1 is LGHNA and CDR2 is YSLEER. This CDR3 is CASSRVESATNEKLFF. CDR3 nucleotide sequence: TGCGCCAGCAGCCGCGTCGAGAGTGCAACTAATGAAAAACTGTTTTTT.

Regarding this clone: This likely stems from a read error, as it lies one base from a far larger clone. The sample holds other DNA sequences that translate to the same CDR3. In DNA, the CDR3 is TGTGCCAGCAGCCAGGAGGCGGGGGTAGGGCGGGACGAGACCCAGTACTTC. Amino acids: CASSQEAGVGRDETQYF. The chain uses TRBV4-2 and TRBJ2-5, with 7 bases aligning to TRBD2. The CDR3 is 17 amino acids. With V trimmed by 3 bases and J by 5 bases, 15 bases remained unmatched. Germline-derived CDR1 and CDR2 are LGHNA and YNFKEQ.

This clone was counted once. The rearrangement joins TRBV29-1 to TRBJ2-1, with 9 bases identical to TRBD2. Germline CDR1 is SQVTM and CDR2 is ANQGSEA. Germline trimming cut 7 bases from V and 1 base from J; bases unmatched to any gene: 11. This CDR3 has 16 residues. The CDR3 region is CSATTLSGSSYNEQFF. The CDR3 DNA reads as TGCAGCGCTACCACTCTTAGCGGGAGTTCCTACAATGAGCAGTTCTTC.

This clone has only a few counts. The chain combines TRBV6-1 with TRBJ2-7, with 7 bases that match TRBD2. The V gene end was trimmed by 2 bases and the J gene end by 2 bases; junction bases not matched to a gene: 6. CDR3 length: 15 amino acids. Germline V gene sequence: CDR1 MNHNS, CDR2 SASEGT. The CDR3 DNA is TGTGCCAGCAGTGAACAGGCTAGCGGCCCCTACGAGCAGTACTTC. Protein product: CASSEQASGPYEQYF.